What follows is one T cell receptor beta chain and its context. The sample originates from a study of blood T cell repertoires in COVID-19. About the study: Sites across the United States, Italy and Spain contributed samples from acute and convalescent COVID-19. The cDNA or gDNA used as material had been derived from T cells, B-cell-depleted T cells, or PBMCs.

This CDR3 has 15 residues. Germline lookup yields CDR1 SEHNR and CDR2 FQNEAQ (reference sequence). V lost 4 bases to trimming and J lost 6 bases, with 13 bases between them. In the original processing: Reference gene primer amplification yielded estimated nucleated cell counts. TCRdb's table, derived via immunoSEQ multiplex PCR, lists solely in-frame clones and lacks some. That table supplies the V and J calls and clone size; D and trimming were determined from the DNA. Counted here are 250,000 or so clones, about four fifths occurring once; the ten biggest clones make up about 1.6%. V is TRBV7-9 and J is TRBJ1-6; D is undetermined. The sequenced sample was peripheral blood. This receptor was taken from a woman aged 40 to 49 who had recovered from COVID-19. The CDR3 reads CASSSSYLSNSPLHF. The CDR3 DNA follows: TGTGCCAGCAGCTCATCCTATCTCTCTAATTCACCCCTCCACTTT.